These 18 T cell receptor beta chains were sequenced from one sample in a study of T cell responses to AZD1222 COVID-19 vaccine. Data came from immunoSEQ multiplex PCR; TCRdb stores just in-frame clones and leaves some out. There are roughly 100,000 clones in the sample; around nine tenths occur only once, and 15% to 20% lies in the top ten. The sequences come from peripheral blood, collected 28 days after the second AZD1222 dose. The receptor set was obtained from an adult who received the AZD1222 COVID-19 vaccine.

The V call is TRBV9, the J call TRBJ2-3, with TRBD2 as a possible D gene (5 bases). Germline assignment: CDR1 SGDLS and CDR2 YYNGEE. V lost 5 bases to trimming and J lost 1 base, with 11 bases between them. The length of the CDR3 is 14 residues. DNA for the CDR3: TGTGCCAGCAGGCGGAGGATCGGCACAGATACGCAGTATTTT. Translated: CASRRRIGTDTQYF.

There are a few counts of this clone. V gene TRBV28 combines with J gene TRBJ1-1; maybe TRBD1 (6 bases). V lost 8 bases and J 1 base, leaving 17 bases between the germline ends. Per germline, CDR1 MDHEN and CDR2 SYDVKM. The CDR3 spans 15 residues. As DNA, the CDR3 is TGTGCCAGCCGTAGGGGGGGCAGGGAGAACACTGAAGCTTTCTTT. Its translation: CASRRGGRENTEAFF. The variable domain in full, completed from reference TRBV28 and TRBJ1-1, reads DVKVTQSSRYLVKRTGEKVFLECVQDMDHENMFWYRQDPGLGLRLIYFSYDVKMKEKGDIPEGYSVSREKKERFSLILESASTNQTSMYLCASRRGGRENTEAFFGQGTRLTVV.

The chain links TRBV11-1 to TRBJ1-2; 9 nucleotides line up with TRBD1. V was clipped by 0 bases and J by 2 bases; unmatched bases: 7. The CDR3 runs to 17 residues. Germline CDR1 reads SGHAT; CDR2 reads FQDESV (reference sequence). For the CDR3, the DNA is TGTGCCAGCAGCTTAGCGGCCGGGACAGGGAAGAACTATGGCTACACCTTC. This translates into CASSLAAGTGKNYGYTF.

This clone was detected only a few times. V usage is TRBV9 and J usage is TRBJ1-4; D is undetermined. V lost 0 bases, J lost 5 bases, and 8 bases lay in between. Germline-derived CDR1 and CDR2 are SGDLS and YYNGEE. The CDR3 consists of 14 residues. The CDR3 spells CASSVGRTNEKLFF. CDR3 nucleotides: TGTGCCAGCAGCGTAGGAAGGACCAATGAAAAACTGTTTTTT.

This clone appeared once. One end of the junction is discordant with germline, which a read error may explain. The rearrangement joins TRBV30 to TRBJ1-6; no definite D call. CDR3 length: 12 residues. Germline V gene lookup returns CDR1 GTSNPN and CDR2 SVGIG (reference sequence). For the CDR3, the DNA is TGTGCCTGGGGGGAGTATAGTTCACCCCTCCACTTT. Encoded protein: CAWGEYSSPLHF.

This chain links TRBV21-1 with TRBJ1-6. TRBV21-1 is deemed a pseudogene. The CDR3 extends over 16 amino acids. The CDR3 here is CASSKERGSGNSPLHF. The CDR3 nucleotides read TGTGCCAGCAGCAAAGAAAGGGGCTCGGGGAATTCACCCCTCCACTTT.

This rearrangement joins TRBV27 to TRBJ2-3, with TRBD2 as a possible D gene (6 bases). The CDR3 sequence is 16 residues long. Trimming removed 6 bases at V and 2 bases at J, with 18 bases between. The germline V gene has CDR1 MNHEY and CDR2 SMNVEV (reference sequence). CDR3 coding DNA: TGTGCCAGCAGGCCTATTAGGGAGGTCCCCACAGATACGCAGTATTTT. This gives the protein CASRPIREVPTDTQYF.

J is TRBJ2-5 and V is TRBV28; D is uncertain. The CDR3 spans 15 residues. From germline, CDR1 is MDHEN and CDR2 SYDVKM. Trimming left V 6 bases short and J 5 bases short, with 19 bases between. CDR3 amino acids: CASSAGKGGEETQYF. For the CDR3, the DNA is TGTGCCAGCAGCGCTGGAAAGGGTGGAGAGGAGACCCAGTACTTC.

This clone was detected only once. The gene calls are TRBV10-1 and TRBJ2-7; 9 bases match TRBD1. The V and J ends lost 0 bases and 7 bases, in that order; junction bases with no gene match: 1. Germline values: CDR1 WNHNN, CDR2 SYGVQD (reference sequence). This CDR3 has 13 amino acids. The CDR3 sequence: CASSESDRGEQYF. CDR3 in DNA: TGCGCCAGCAGTGAGTCTGACAGGGGGGAGCAGTACTTC.

The chain is built from TRBV5-6 and TRBJ1-2; 7 nucleotides match TRBD1. CDR3 length equals 15 residues. Germline CDR1 reads SGHDT; CDR2 reads YYEEEE. Trimming removed 5 bases from V and 6 bases from J; junction bases left unmatched: 13. The CDR3 DNA follows: TGTGCCAGCAGGCCCCAGGGGGAAATAATTAATGGCTACACCTTC. The encoded protein is CASRPQGEIINGYTF.

The CDR3 DNA follows: TGTGCCAGCAGTTCCCCTGGGACGGAGCAACGGGCTTTCTTT. Translated, it gives CASSSPGTEQRAFF. The chain recombines TRBV28 with TRBJ1-1; possible D gene TRBD1, 5 bases. In germline, CDR1 is MDHEN, CDR2 SYDVKM. V lost 4 bases, J lost 11 bases, and 20 bases lay in between. The CDR3 has 14 residues.

V usage is TRBV6-1 and J usage is TRBJ1-2; a possible D gene is TRBD1 (6 bases). With 5 bases removed from V and 3 bases from J, the gap between germline ends came to 16 bases. CDR3 size: 15 residues. CDR1 is MNHNS, CDR2 SASEGT, per germline. The CDR3 here is CASSSTGNSDYGYTF. The CDR3 coding sequence is TGTGCCAGCAGTTCCACAGGGAATAGCGACTATGGCTACACCTTC.

V is TRBV2 and J is TRBJ2-1; possibly TRBD2 for D (6 bases). Germline V gives CDR1 SNHLY, CDR2 FYNNEI. The CDR3 has 13 residues. Trimming removed 8 bases at V and 5 bases at J, with 13 bases between. The CDR3 here is CASGAGRDNEQFF. CDR3 sequence (DNA): TGTGCCAGCGGCGCGGGAAGAGACAATGAGCAGTTCTTC.

The chain joins TRBV2 to TRBJ2-3; D possibly corresponds to TRBD2 (5 bases). Between the trimmed V and J ends, which lost 6 bases and 3 bases, there was a span of 13 bases. Germline V CDR1 and CDR2: SNHLY, FYNNEI. The CDR3 has 14 amino acids. The CDR3 DNA is TGTGCCAGCAGCTACACGGACTTTACAGATACGCAGTATTTT. Translating it yields CASSYTDFTDTQYF.

This clone has at least ten counts. CDR3 amino acids: CASSLGSAENTEAFF. The CDR3 DNA reads as TGTGCCAGCAGCTTGGGTTCAGCCGAGAACACTGAAGCTTTCTTT. This chain uses TRBV5-5 with TRBJ1-1; D remains ambiguous. CDR1 is SGHKS, CDR2 YYEKEE, per germline (reference sequence). The germline V and J ends were trimmed by 0 bases and 1 base, with 10 bases remaining between them. The CDR3 is made up of 15 amino acids.

The CDR3 here is CASSDLAGGKYEQYF. As DNA, the CDR3 is TGTGCCAGCAGTGACCTAGCGGGAGGGAAGTACGAGCAGTACTTC. The V gene is TRBV6-1, the J gene TRBJ2-7; 12 bases are a match to TRBD2. Germline CDR1 and CDR2: MNHNS and SASEGT. J lost 4 bases, V lost 3 bases, and 4 bases had no gene match. The CDR3 runs to 15 residues.

Worth noting for this clone: A junction boundary mismatches the germline segment, possibly from a read error. V gene TRBV2 combines with J gene TRBJ1-1; TRBD1 matches at 8 bases. CDR3 length: 13 amino acids. Germline CDR1 reads SNHLY; CDR2 reads FYNNEI. The CDR3, as DNA: TGTGCCAGCACCGGACAGGGAGTTACTGAAGCCTTCTTT. Its protein product is CASTGQGVTEAFF. The whole variable domain, remainder taken from reference TRBV2 and TRBJ1-1, is EPEVTQTPSHQVTQMGQEVILRCVPISNHLYFYWYRQILGQKVEFLVSFYNNEISEKSEIFDDQFSVERPDGSNFTLKIRSTKLEDSAMYFCASTGQGVTEAFFGQGTRLTVV.

The CDR3 protein is CSVAPEGGGYGYTF. The DNA for the CDR3 is TGCAGCGTTGCCCCGGAAGGGGGTGGGTATGGCTACACCTTC. This sequence joins TRBV29-1 and TRBJ1-2; TRBD1 is a possible D gene (6 bases). The germline V and J ends were trimmed by 4 bases and 5 bases, with 17 bases remaining between them. Germline loops: CDR1 SQVTM, CDR2 ANQGSEA. The CDR3 totals 14 residues. Complete variable domain (other parts from reference TRBV29-1 and TRBJ1-2): SAVISQKPSRDICQRGTSLTIQCQVDSQVTMMFWYRQQPGQSLTLIATANQGSEATYESGFVIDKFPISRPNLTFSTLTVSNMSPEDSSIYLCSVAPEGGGYGYTFGSGTRLTVV.